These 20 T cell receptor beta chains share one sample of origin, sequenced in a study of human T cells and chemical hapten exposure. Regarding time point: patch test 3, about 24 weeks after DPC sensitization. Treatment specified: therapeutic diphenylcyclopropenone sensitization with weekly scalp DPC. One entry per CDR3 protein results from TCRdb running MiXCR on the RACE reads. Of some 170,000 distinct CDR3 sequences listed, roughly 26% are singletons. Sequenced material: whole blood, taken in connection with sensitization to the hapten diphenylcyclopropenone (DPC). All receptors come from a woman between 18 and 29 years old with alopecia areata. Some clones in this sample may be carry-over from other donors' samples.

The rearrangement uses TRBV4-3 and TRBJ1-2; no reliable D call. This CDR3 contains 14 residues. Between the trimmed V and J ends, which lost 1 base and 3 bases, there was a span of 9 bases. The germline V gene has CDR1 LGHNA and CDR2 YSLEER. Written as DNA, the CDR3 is TGCGCCAGCAGCCAAGCTAGGAGGGACTATGGCTACACCTTC. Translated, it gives CASSQARRDYGYTF.

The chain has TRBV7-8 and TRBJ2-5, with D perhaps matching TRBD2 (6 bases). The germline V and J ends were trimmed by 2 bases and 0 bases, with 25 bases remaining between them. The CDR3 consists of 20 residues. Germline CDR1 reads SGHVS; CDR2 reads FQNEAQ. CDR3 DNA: TGTGCCAGCAGCTTATGGGTTGGAGGGAATACCAATACGTACCAAGAGACCCAGTACTTC. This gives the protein CASSLWVGGNTNTYQETQYF.

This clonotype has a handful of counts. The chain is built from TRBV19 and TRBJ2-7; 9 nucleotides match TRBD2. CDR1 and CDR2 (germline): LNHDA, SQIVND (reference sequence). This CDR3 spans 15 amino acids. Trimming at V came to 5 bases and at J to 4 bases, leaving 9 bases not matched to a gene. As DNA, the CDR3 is TGTGCCAGTAGTGGCCAAGCGGGAGGTAGGTACGAGCAGTACTTC. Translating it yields CASSGQAGGRYEQYF.

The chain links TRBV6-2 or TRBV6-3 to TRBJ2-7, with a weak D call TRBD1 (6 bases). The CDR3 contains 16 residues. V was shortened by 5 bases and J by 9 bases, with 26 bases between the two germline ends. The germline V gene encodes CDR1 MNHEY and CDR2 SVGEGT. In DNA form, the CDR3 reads TGTGCCAGCAGTGAACCTTTTCGGGGTTACAGGGCGGCGCAGTACTTC. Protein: CASSEPFRGYRAAQYF.

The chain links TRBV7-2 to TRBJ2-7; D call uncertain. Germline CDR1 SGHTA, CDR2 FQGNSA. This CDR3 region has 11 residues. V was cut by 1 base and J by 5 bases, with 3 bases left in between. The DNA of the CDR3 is TGTGCCAGCAGCTTAGTTAACGAGCAGTACTTC. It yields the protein CASSLVNEQYF.

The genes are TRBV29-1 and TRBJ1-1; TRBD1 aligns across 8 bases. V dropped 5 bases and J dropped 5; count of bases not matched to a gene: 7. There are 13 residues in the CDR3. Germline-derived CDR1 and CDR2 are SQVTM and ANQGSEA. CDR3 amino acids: CSVPDRGGTEAFF. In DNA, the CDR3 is TGCAGCGTTCCCGACAGGGGAGGTACTGAAGCTTTCTTT.

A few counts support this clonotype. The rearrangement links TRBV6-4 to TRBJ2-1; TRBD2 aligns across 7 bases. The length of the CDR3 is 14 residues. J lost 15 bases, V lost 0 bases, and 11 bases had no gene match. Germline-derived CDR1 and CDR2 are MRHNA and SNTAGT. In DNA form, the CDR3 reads TGTGCCAGCAGTGACTCTGGTGGCGGGAGTGAGGTGTTCTTC. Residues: CASSDSGGGSEVFF.

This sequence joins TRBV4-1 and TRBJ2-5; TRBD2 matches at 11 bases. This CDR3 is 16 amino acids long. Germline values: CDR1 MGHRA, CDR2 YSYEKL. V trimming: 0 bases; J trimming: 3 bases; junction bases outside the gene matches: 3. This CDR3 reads CASSQEPGLAEETQYF. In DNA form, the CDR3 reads TGCGCCAGCAGCCAAGAGCCGGGACTAGCGGAAGAGACCCAGTACTTC.

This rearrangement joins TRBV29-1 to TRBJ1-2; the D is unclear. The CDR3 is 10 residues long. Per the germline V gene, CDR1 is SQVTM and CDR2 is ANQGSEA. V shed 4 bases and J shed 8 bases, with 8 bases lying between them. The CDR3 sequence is CSVVDSGYTF. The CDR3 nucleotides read TGCAGCGTTGTCGATTCAGGCTACACCTTC.

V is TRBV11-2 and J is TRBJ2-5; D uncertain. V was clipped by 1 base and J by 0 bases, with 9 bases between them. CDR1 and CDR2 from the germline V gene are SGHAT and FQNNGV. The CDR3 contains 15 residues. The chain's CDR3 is CASSLGDTNQETQYF. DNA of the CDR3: TGTGCCAGCAGCTTAGGGGATACCAACCAAGAGACCCAGTACTTC. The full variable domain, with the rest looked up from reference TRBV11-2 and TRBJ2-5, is EAGVAQSPRYKIIEKRQSVAFWCNPISGHATLYWYQQILGQGPKLLIQFQNNGVVDDSQLPKDRFSAERLKGVDSTLKIQPAKLEDSAVYLCASSLGDTNQETQYFGPGTRLLVL.

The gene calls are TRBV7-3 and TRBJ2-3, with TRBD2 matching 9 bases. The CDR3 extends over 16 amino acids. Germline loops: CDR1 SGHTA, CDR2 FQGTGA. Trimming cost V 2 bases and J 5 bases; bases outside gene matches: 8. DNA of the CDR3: TGTGCCAGCAGCTTAGACGCGGGGGGGCATAGAGATACGCAGTATTTT. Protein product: CASSLDAGGHRDTQYF. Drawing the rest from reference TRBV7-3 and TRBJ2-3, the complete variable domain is GAGVSQTPSNKVTEKGKYVELRCDPISGHTALYWYRQSLGQGPEFLIYFQGTGAADDSGLPNDRFFAVRPEGSVSTLKIQRTERGDSAVYLCASSLDAGGHRDTQYFGPGTRLTVL.

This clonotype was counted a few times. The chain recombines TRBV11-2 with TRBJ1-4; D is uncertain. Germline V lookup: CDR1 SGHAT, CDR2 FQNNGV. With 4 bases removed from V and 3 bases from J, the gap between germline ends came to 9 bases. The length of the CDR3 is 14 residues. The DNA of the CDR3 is TGTGCCAGCAGCTCGTTTTGGTCTAATGAAAAACTGTTTTTT. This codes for CASSSFWSNEKLFF.

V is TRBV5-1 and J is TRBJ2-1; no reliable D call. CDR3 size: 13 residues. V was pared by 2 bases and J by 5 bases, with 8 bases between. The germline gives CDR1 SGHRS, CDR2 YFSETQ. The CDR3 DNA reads TGCGCCAGCAGCTTAAGTCTCAACAATGAGCAGTTCTTC. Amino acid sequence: CASSLSLNNEQFF. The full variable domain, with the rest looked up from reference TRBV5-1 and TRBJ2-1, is KAGVTQTPRYLIKTRGQQVTLSCSPISGHRSVSWYQQTPGQGLQFLFEYFSETQRNKGNFPGRFSGRQFSNSRSEMNVSTLELGDSALYLCASSLSLNNEQFFGPGTRLTVL.

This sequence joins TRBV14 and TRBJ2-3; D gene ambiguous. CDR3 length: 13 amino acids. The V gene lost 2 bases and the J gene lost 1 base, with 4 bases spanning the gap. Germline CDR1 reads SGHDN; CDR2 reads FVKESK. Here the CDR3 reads CASSQLGTDTQYF. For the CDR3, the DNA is TGTGCCAGCAGCCAACTGGGCACAGATACGCAGTATTTT.

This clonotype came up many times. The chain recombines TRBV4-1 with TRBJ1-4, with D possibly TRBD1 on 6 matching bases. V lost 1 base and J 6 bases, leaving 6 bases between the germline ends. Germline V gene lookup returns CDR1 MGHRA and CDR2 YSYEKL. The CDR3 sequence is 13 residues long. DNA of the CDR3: TGCGCCAGCAGCCAAGGGACAGATGAAAAACTGTTTTTT. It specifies CASSQGTDEKLFF.

This chain's CDR3 is CASSSSTGLTNQPQHF. Here the CDR3 DNA reads TGTGCCAGCAGCTCGTCGACAGGGCTTACTAATCAGCCCCAGCATTTT. This rearrangement joins TRBV7-2 to TRBJ1-5; 7 bases agree with TRBD1. V trimming: 4 bases; J trimming: 4 bases; junction bases outside the gene matches: 10. Germline-derived CDR1 and CDR2 are SGHTA and FQGNSA. CDR3 length: 16 residues.

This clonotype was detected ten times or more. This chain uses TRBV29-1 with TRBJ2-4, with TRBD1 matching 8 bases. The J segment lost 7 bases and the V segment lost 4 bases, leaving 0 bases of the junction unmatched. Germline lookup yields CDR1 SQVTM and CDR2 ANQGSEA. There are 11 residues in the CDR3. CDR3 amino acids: CSVGQGNIQYF. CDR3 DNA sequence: TGCAGCGTTGGACAGGGGAACATTCAGTACTTC.

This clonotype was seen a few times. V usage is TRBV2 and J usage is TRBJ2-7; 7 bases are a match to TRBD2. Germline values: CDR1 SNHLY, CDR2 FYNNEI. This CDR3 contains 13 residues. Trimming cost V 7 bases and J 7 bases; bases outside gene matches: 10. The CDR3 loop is CASIGEGPREQYF. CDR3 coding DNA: TGTGCCAGCATCGGGGAGGGCCCTCGGGAGCAGTACTTC.

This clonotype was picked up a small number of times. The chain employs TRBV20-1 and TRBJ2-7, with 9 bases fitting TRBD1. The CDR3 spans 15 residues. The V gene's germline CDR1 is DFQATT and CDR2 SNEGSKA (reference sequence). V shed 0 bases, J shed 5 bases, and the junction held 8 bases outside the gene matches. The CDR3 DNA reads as TGCAGTGCTAGAGATTTAGGGACAGGGTCCAACGAGCAGTACTTC. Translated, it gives CSARDLGTGSNEQYF.

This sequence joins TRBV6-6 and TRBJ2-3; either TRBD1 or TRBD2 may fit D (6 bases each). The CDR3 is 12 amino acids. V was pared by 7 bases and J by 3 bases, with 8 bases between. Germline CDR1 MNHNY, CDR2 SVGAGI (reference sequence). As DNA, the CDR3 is TGTGCCAGCAAGGGGGGAACAGATACGCAGTATTTT. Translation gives CASKGGTDTQYF.